This section outlines one TCR beta chain sequence together with its context. Every bit of the isolated RNA underwent reverse transcription, so sequencing read expressed TCRB transcripts. Here immunoSEQ multiplex PCR was the method, and the copy in TCRdb shows in-frame clones only, minus some. Counted here are 900,000 or so clones, about a sixth occurring once; the ten biggest clones make up around 0.02%. The record originates from a study of beta chain features in type 1 diabetes. Across the study: Summed over all samples, the examined sorted cells came to 95 million to 130 million.

The CDR3 runs to 14 residues. Trimming pared 2 bases from V and 1 base from J, leaving 10 bases between. Germline V gene lookup returns CDR1 SGHTS and CDR2 YDEGEE. The sequence was obtained from a young woman in good health. V gene TRBV5-8 combines with J gene TRBJ2-7, with a possible D match to TRBD2 (6 bases). The sample comprised naive CD4+ T cells from blood. CDR3 in DNA: TGTGCCAGCAGCTTCAGCGGGCCTTCCTACGAGCAGTACTTC. Translation: CASSFSGPSYEQYF.